A single sample is the source of the 20 T cell receptor beta chains below, sequenced in a study of identical twins. One entry per CDR3 protein, called by TCRdb with MiXCR from the 5' RACE reads. The data hold 1.5 million to 2 million distinct CDR3 sequences, with about 32% observed a single time. The sequenced material came from cord blood. The origin of the receptors is a newborn girl in good health.

The chain employs TRBV10-3 and TRBJ2-5; 13 positions agree with TRBD2. Germline V lookup: CDR1 ENHRY, CDR2 SYGVKD. V lost 4 bases to trimming and J lost 3 bases; unmatched junction nucleotides: 2. The CDR3 runs to 15 residues. This CDR3 reads CAISGGTSGEETQYF. DNA of the CDR3: TGTGCCATCAGTGGGGGGACTAGCGGGGAAGAGACCCAGTACTTC.

In its sample, this clonotype was seen a few times. The chain has TRBV2 and TRBJ1-4, with D maybe TRBD1 (6 bases). Germline V gives CDR1 SNHLY, CDR2 FYNNEI. This CDR3 spans 13 amino acids. V lost 8 bases and J 8 bases, leaving 15 bases between the germline ends. As DNA, the CDR3 is TGTGCCAGCTTACTGGACAGAGGGGAAAAACTGTTTTTT. The encoded protein is CASLLDRGEKLFF.

This clonotype has just a few counts. V is TRBV7-9 and J is TRBJ2-1; D gene uncertain. This CDR3 comprises 18 residues. Trimming cost V 1 base and J 0 bases, with 16 bases left between them. Germline V gene data show CDR1 as SEHNR and CDR2 as FQNEAQ (reference sequence). In nucleotides, the CDR3 is TGTGCCAGCAGCTTAGTCTTGCGCCGACCCAGCTCCTACAATGAGCAGTTCTTC. Residues: CASSLVLRRPSSYNEQFF. The entire variable domain, with the rest obtained from reference TRBV7-9 and TRBJ2-1, is as follows: DTGVSQNPRHKITKRGQNVTFRCDPISEHNRLYWYRQTLGQGPEFLTYFQNEAQLEKSRLLSDRFSAERPKGSFSTLEIQRTEQGDSAMYLCASSLVLRRPSSYNEQFFGPGTRLTVL.

Turning to this clonotype: At one of its ends the junction is not consistent with the germline gene, which may arise from a read error. The chain employs TRBV7-2 and TRBJ2-4; TRBD2 agrees at 14 bases. Germline CDR1 SGHTA, CDR2 FQGNSA. CDR3 length equals 19 residues. The CDR3: CVSSLLRGLAGEGKNIQYF. CDR3 in DNA: TGTGTCAGCAGCTTACTACGGGGACTAGCGGGAGAAGGCAAAAACATTCAGTACTTC.

The V and J genes are TRBV7-6 and TRBJ2-1; D unclear. The CDR3 spans 14 residues. Germline assignment: CDR1 SGHVS and CDR2 FNYEAQ. The ends were cut back, 3 bases at V and 4 bases at J, with 10 bases in the middle. The CDR3 loop is CASSFPGRYNEQFF. CDR3 sequence (DNA): TGTGCCAGCAGCTTCCCCGGCCGTTACAATGAGCAGTTCTTC.

The chain carries TRBV2 and TRBJ1-6; 9 bases align to TRBD1. Losses at the gene ends were 7 bases for V and 6 bases for J; bases not matched to a gene: 7. Per the germline V gene, CDR1 is SNHLY and CDR2 is FYNNEI. CDR3 length: 15 residues. The DNA of the CDR3 is TGTGCCAGCACCAAAGGGACAGGGCCTAATTCACCCCTCCACTTT. Its protein is CASTKGTGPNSPLHF.

This chain connects TRBV2 to TRBJ2-7; no firm D call. The V gene lost 10 bases and the J gene lost 0 bases, with 10 bases spanning the gap. The CDR3 is 12 residues long. The germline V gene encodes CDR1 SNHLY and CDR2 FYNNEI. CDR3 DNA sequence: TGTGCCACTCTTCGGAACTCCTACGAGCAGTACTTC. Amino acids: CATLRNSYEQYF.

This clonotype showed up many times. The chain's CDR3 is CASSQQGAYEQYF. Written as DNA, the CDR3 is TGTGCCAGCAGCCAACAGGGCGCCTACGAGCAGTACTTC. The J gene is TRBJ2-7, the V gene TRBV3-1; maybe TRBD1 (5 bases). V was pared by 2 bases and J by 2 bases, with 7 bases between. The CDR3 loop spans 13 amino acids. The germline CDR1 and CDR2 sequences are LGHDT and YNNKEL (reference sequence).

The chain recombines TRBV7-9 with TRBJ2-7, with TRBD1 as a possible D gene (5 bases). The CDR3 consists of 15 residues. V lost 1 base and J lost 1, with 11 bases in between. The germline V gene encodes CDR1 SEHNR and CDR2 FQNEAQ (reference sequence). CDR3 nucleotide sequence: TGTGCCAGCAGCTTAGACAGGACCAGTTCCTACGAGCAGTACTTC. Translation: CASSLDRTSSYEQYF. The full variable domain, in which reference TRBV7-9 and TRBJ2-7 provide the parts outside the CDR3, is DTGVSQNPRHKITKRGQNVTFRCDPISEHNRLYWYRQTLGQGPEFLTYFQNEAQLEKSRLLSDRFSAERPKGSFSTLEIQRTEQGDSAMYLCASSLDRTSSYEQYFGPGTRLTVT.

V usage is TRBV20-1 and J usage is TRBJ2-1; TRBD1 aligns across 7 bases. The CDR3 loop spans 12 amino acids. The germline gives CDR1 DFQATT, CDR2 SNEGSKA (reference sequence). CDR3 sequence (DNA): TGCACCTACAGGAACCAGGGGGAAGAGCAGTTCTTC. Amino acids: CTYRNQGEEQFF.

This chain links TRBV20-1 with TRBJ2-7; unclear D gene. The CDR3 consists of 11 residues. Germline CDR1 DFQATT, CDR2 SNEGSKA (reference sequence). Trimming took 7 bases from V and 0 from J, leaving 7 bases between them. The DNA for the CDR3 is TGCAGTGGGCAGAGCTCCTACGAGCAGTACTTC. This encodes CSGQSSYEQYF.

V and J are TRBV20-1 and TRBJ2-4; 8 nucleotides line up with TRBD1. The CDR3 is 15 residues long. The germline V gene has CDR1 DFQATT and CDR2 SNEGSKA (reference sequence). Losses at the gene ends were 6 bases for V and 0 bases for J; bases not matched to a gene: 7. CDR3 residues: CSASTGAIAKNIQYF. The CDR3, as DNA: TGCAGTGCATCGACAGGGGCGATAGCCAAAAACATTCAGTACTTC.

This clonotype has just a few counts. The genes are TRBV12-3 or TRBV12-4 and TRBJ1-1; 9 nucleotides line up with TRBD1. This CDR3 is 19 amino acids long. Trimming took 2 bases from V and 3 from J; bases not matched to a gene: 16. CDR3 DNA sequence: TGTGCCAGCAGTTTATGGATAAACGCGGGACAGGGAGGGTACACTGAAGCTTTCTTT. It translates to CASSLWINAGQGGYTEAFF.

This clonotype was counted only a few times. The chain has TRBV10-2 and TRBJ1-2, with TRBD1 identical over 10 bases. Per the germline V gene, CDR1 is WSHSY and CDR2 is SAAADI. The CDR3 runs to 15 residues. V shed 2 bases and J 8 bases; nucleotides not matched to a gene: 8. This chain's CDR3 is CASSEPPGTGEGYTF. CDR3 DNA sequence: TGCGCCAGCAGTGAGCCCCCCGGGACAGGGGAAGGCTACACCTTC.

This clonotype was found a few times. The V gene is TRBV5-1, the J gene TRBJ2-7, with TRBD1 matching over 7 bases. V dropped 1 base and J dropped 0; count of bases not matched to a gene: 7. The length of the CDR3 is 16 residues. Germline loops: CDR1 SGHRS, CDR2 YFSETQ. The CDR3 sequence: CASSLSVYRGSYEQYF. Here the CDR3 DNA reads TGCGCCAGCAGCTTGTCTGTCTACAGGGGCTCCTACGAGCAGTACTTC.

This clonotype was seen ten or more times. The V gene is TRBV29-1, the J gene TRBJ2-6, with no clear D. Germline V gene sequence: CDR1 SQVTM, CDR2 ANQGSEA. The V gene lost 4 bases and the J gene lost 0 bases, with 4 bases spanning the gap. CDR3 length equals 13 residues. The CDR3 spells CSVGSSGANVLTF. CDR3 DNA: TGCAGCGTTGGGTCCTCTGGGGCCAACGTCCTGACTTTC. The variable domain in full, completed from reference TRBV29-1 and TRBJ2-6, reads SAVISQKPSRDICQRGTSLTIQCQVDSQVTMMFWYRQQPGQSLTLIATANQGSEATYESGFVIDKFPISRPNLTFSTLTVSNMSPEDSSIYLCSVGSSGANVLTFGAGSRLTVL.

This clonotype came up a few times. The chain employs TRBV20-1 and TRBJ1-2; D gene uncertain. V dropped 1 base and J dropped 7 bases, with 13 bases sitting between them. Germline CDR1 and CDR2: DFQATT and SNEGSKA (reference sequence). The CDR3 loop spans 13 amino acids. The CDR3 coding sequence is TGCAGTGCTAGAGGGATATTTAAAACTGGCTACACCTTC. Translated: CSARGIFKTGYTF.

The rearrangement joins TRBV20-1 to TRBJ2-3; D may be TRBD1 (6 bases). This CDR3 contains 13 residues. CDR1 DFQATT and CDR2 SNEGSKA come from the germline V gene (reference sequence). Trimming stripped 7 bases from V and 0 bases from J, with 11 bases between. CDR3 nucleotides: TGCAGTGTCAGGGGAGAGAGCACAGATACGCAGTATTTT. Amino acids: CSVRGESTDTQYF.

In the case of this clonotype: A much larger clone differs by one base, so this may be a read error. The V and J genes are TRBV4-2 and TRBJ2-1, with 9 bases aligning to TRBD1. There are 15 residues in the CDR3. Germline lookup yields CDR1 LGHNA and CDR2 YNFKEQ. CDR3 sequence: CTSSQDGTGWNEQFF. The CDR3 DNA reads as TGTACCAGCAGCCAAGACGGGACAGGGTGGAATGAGCAGTTCTTC.

Written as DNA, the CDR3 is TGTGCCAGCGGGCCCTATCAGCCCCAGCATTTT. As protein: CASGPYQPQHF. The chain joins TRBV6-1 to TRBJ1-5; D unclear. The germline V gene has CDR1 MNHNS and CDR2 SASEGT. The CDR3 totals 11 residues. Trimming removed 8 bases at V and 5 bases at J, with 7 bases between.